Listed below are T cell receptor beta chains from one sample, sequenced in a study of shared clonotypes between healthy human individuals. Using immunoSEQ multiplex PCR, the repertoire was profiled, and TCRdb retains in-frame clones only, with some absent. The table records some 1 million clones, 75% of them present only once. Sequenced input: memory CD4+ T cells sorted from blood. These receptors all come from a man aged 18 to 30 in good health. Each CDR3 is given with its conserved first and last residue. A D gene is named only where the DNA matches it firmly. Clone size is shown for a subset of rows, as once, few, many or a class of expanded clone.

NA | NA | TRBJ2-7 | TRBV9 | TGTGCCAGCAGCGTGGGGACCCATACCTACGAGCAGTACTTC | CASSVGTHTYEQYF
NA | NA | TRBJ1-1 | TRBV7-6 | TGTGCCAGCAGCTTAGGGGCGGGGAACACTGAAGCTTTCTTT | CASSLGAGNTEAFF
NA | NA | TRBJ1-1 | TRBV18 | TGTGCCAGCTCACTAAACAGGGTGAACACTGAAGCTTTCTTT | CASSLNRVNTEAFF
NA | once | TRBJ2-7 | TRBV5-1 | TGCGCCAGCAGCCTCGACAGAAGCCTGGGCGAGCAGTACTTC | CASSLDRSLGEQYF
NA | NA | TRBJ1-2 | TRBV4-3 | TGCGCCAGCAGCCAACAAGGGACTAACTATGGCTACACCTTC | CASSQQGTNYGYTF
NA | NA | TRBJ2-5 | TRBV30 | TGTGCCTGGAGTAAGGGTTCCGGCCAAGAGACCCAGTACTTC | CAWSKGSGQETQYF
NA | NA | TRBJ2-7 | TRBV6-1 | TGTGCCAGCAGCCGGGGGAGCTCCTACGAGCAGTACTTC | CASSRGSSYEQYF
TRBD1 | many | TRBJ1-1 | TRBV5-1 | TGCGCCAGCAGCCCGTTGTCGGGTGCAGGGGGGGTTGACACTGAAGCTTTCTTT | CASSPLSGAGGVDTEAFF
TRBD2 | NA | TRBJ2-7 | TRBV5-5 | TGTGCCAGCAGCTTTCGGGGGGACCCCTACGAGCAGTACTTC | CASSFRGDPYEQYF
TRBD1 | NA | TRBJ2-7 | TRBV6-1 | TGTGCCATAAGACAGGGTTATCTCTACGAGCAGTACTTC | CAIRQGYLYEQYF
TRBD1 | NA | TRBJ2-7 | TRBV5-5 | TGTGCCAGCTCAGACAGGGGTTGGGGGTACGAGCAGTACTTC | CASSDRGWGYEQYF
TRBD1 | NA | TRBJ2-5 | TRBV5-1 | TGCGCCAGCAGCTTGACAGGGGAGTACCAAGAGACCCAGTACTTC | CASSLTGEYQETQYF
TRBD2 | NA | TRBJ2-1 | TRBV18 | TGTGCCAGCTCACCCCGGACTAGCGGGAGGGCCTATGAGCAGTTCTTC | CASSPRTSGRAYEQFF
NA | NA | TRBJ2-1 | TRBV7-9 | TGTGCCAGCGGGTCAGACCGACCCGACGGTAATCTCAATGAGCAGTTCTTC | CASGSDRPDGNLNEQFF
NA | NA | TRBJ2-1 | TRBV5-1 | TGCGCCAGAGTGGGGTTGGGGCAGTTCTTC | CARVGLGQFF
NA | NA | TRBJ1-2 | TRBV2 | TGTGCCAGCAGTGAAATGAGGTTCCCCCTAGGTGGCTACACCTTC | CASSEMRFPLGGYTF
NA | NA | TRBJ1-2 | TRBV6-6 | TGTGCCAGCCGGCCGGGCTACACCTTC | CASRPGYTF
NA | NA | TRBJ1-2 | TRBV4-1 | TGCGCCAGCAGCCAGGATTGGGGTGGCGGCTACACCTTC | CASSQDWGGGYTF
NA | NA | TRBJ2-3 | TRBV2 | TGTGCCAGCAGGGGCGGGGCGACAGGGAATACGCAGTATTTT | CASRGGATGNTQYF
NA | NA | TRBJ1-4 | TRBV6-5 | TGTGCCAGCAGTTCGACAGATGAAAAACTGTTTTTT | CASSSTDEKLFF
NA | NA | TRBJ1-6 | TRBV10-3 | TGTGCCATCAGTGAGCCAGGGATAATAAATTCACCCCTCCACTTT | CAISEPGIINSPLHF
NA | NA | TRBJ2-5 | TRBV7-9 | TGTGCCAGCAGCTTAGCGGGTAGTGGAGAGACCCAGTACTTC | CASSLAGSGETQYF
NA | NA | TRBJ2-4 | TRBV20-1 | TGCATTGGTAAGGGGTTGAACATTCAGTACTTC | CIGKGLNIQYF
NA | NA | TRBJ1-2 | TRBV19 | TGTGCCAGTAGTATCGGGGACTATGGCTACACCTTC | CASSIGDYGYTF
TRBD2 | many | TRBJ2-1 | TRBV5-1 | TGCGCCAGCAGCCCACCTAGCGGGGGCTTGATCAATGAGCAGTTCTTC | CASSPPSGGLINEQFF
NA | NA | TRBJ2-3 | TRBV18 | TGTGCCAGCTCCCCAATTGGGCAGGGGGATACGCAGTATTTT | CASSPIGQGDTQYF
TRBD2 | NA | TRBJ2-7 | TRBV7-2 | TGTGCCAGCAGCACAGGGACTAGCGGGAGTAGGCAGTACTTC | CASSTGTSGSRQYF
NA | NA | TRBJ1-1 | TRBV28 | TGTGCCACTTCGCAACCGACTCGTGAAGCTTTCTTT | CATSQPTREAFF
NA | once | TRBJ1-4 | TRBV15 | TGTGCCACCAGCAGAGATTACCCGTCGACATATAATCCGGCAACTAATGAAAAACTGTTTTTT | CATSRDYPSTYNPATNEKLFF
NA | NA | TRBJ2-2 | TRBV4-1 | TGCGCCAGCAGCCAAGACACAGCGGAGCTGTTTTTT | CASSQDTAELFF
NA | NA | TRBJ2-1 | TRBV5-6 | TGTGCCAGCAGCTCGGGACTTTCAAGCTCCTACAATGAGCAGTTCTTC | CASSSGLSSSYNEQFF
TRBD2 | few | TRBJ2-7 | TRBV5-6 | TGTGCCAGCAGCTCGGGGACTAGCGGGGGGCACGAGCAGTACTTC | CASSSGTSGGHEQYF
NA | NA | TRBJ2-4 | TRBV7-2 | TGTGCCAGCAGCTTAGGGGTTGGTGGCAACATTCAGTACTTC | CASSLGVGGNIQYF
NA | NA | TRBJ1-2 | TRBV28 | TGTGCCAGCACAAAATCCGAACTGCTTAACTATGGCTACACCTTC | CASTKSELLNYGYTF
NA | many | TRBJ1-6 | TRBV9 | TGTGCCAGCAGCGTACAGTATAATTCACCCCTCCACTTT | CASSVQYNSPLHF
NA | NA | TRBJ2-3 | TRBV7-2 | TGTGCCAGCAGTCCCCGCCAACTTGGGAGCACAGATACGCAGTATTTT | CASSPRQLGSTDTQYF
NA | once | TRBJ1-1 | TRBV5-1 | TGCGCCAGCAGCCCTACCTGGGGGGGGCTCGACACTGAAGCTTTCTTT | CASSPTWGGLDTEAFF
NA | NA | TRBJ2-7 | TRBV7-9 | TGTGCCAGCAGCTTACAACAGGAAAGCGAGCAGTACTTC | CASSLQQESEQYF
NA | NA | TRBJ1-3 | TRBV11-2 | TGTGCCAGCAGCCGCCTCTCTGGAAACACCATATATTTT | CASSRLSGNTIYF
NA | NA | TRBJ1-1 | TRBV5-4 | TGTGCCAGCAGCTCGGCCGGGGGCGCCAAGACTGAAGCTTTCTTT | CASSSAGGAKTEAFF
NA | NA | TRBJ2-2 | TRBV11-2 | TGTGCCAGCAGCTTAGGGGGGTTCTGGTACACCGGGGAGCTGTTTTTT | CASSLGGFWYTGELFF
NA | once | TRBJ2-2 | TRBV10-3 | TGTGCCACTTTCGGGGCGGGCGGGCGGACCGGGGAGCTGTTTTTT | CATFGAGGRTGELFF
NA | NA | TRBJ2-5 | TRBV5-1 | TGCGCCAGCAGATACCAGACAGGCCGGTGGGAGACCCAGTACTTC | CASRYQTGRWETQYF
TRBD1 | NA | TRBJ2-1 | TRBV27 | TGTGCCAGCAGTTCCCGGACAGGGCGGGCCTACAATGAGCAGTTCTTC | CASSSRTGRAYNEQFF
TRBD1 | NA | TRBJ1-6 | TRBV18 | TGTGCCAGCTCCCCCGACAGGGCTAATTCACCCCTCCACTTT | CASSPDRANSPLHF
NA | once | TRBJ2-7 | TRBV6-5 | TGTGCCAGCAGTTACACCACGGATGCTCCCTACGAGCAGTACTTC | CASSYTTDAPYEQYF
TRBD2 | NA | TRBJ2-7 | TRBV13 | TGTGCCAGCAGCTTTCGACTAGCGGGGGGCTACGAGCAGTACTTC | CASSFRLAGGYEQYF
NA | NA | TRBJ1-1 | TRBV5-1 | TGCGCCAGCAGCTTGGACGACACACTGAAGAGAGCTTTCTTT | CASSLDDTLKRAFF
NA | NA | TRBJ1-6 | TRBV10-2 | TGCGCCAGCAGGGATCAGGGGTTAGCAAGCTCCTATAATTCACCCCTCCACTTT | CASRDQGLASSYNSPLHF
TRBD1 | NA | TRBJ1-2 | TRBV10-3 | TGTGCCATCAGTGAGCCGGGGACAGCCGACGGACTCCTCTATGGCTACACCTTC | CAISEPGTADGLLYGYTF
NA | NA | TRBJ2-7 | TRBV28 | TGTGCCAGCAGATCCACAGGGGGCGGGGGGAGCCCCTACGAGCAGTACTTC | CASRSTGGGGSPYEQYF
NA | NA | TRBJ2-1 | TRBV19 | TGTGCCAGTAGTATAGCGGGACTCAACCCGAACAATGAGCAGTTCTTC | CASSIAGLNPNNEQFF
NA | NA | TRBJ1-1 | TRBV28 | TGTGCCAGCAGCCCAACGACAGTCATGAACACTGAAGCTTTCTTT | CASSPTTVMNTEAFF
TRBD2 | NA | TRBJ2-2 | TRBV6-1 | TGTGCCACCGCTTTCTCTAGCGGTCTGCGCGGGGAGCTGTTTTTT | CATAFSSGLRGELFF